The clone carrying this T cell receptor beta chain appeared a few times. Repertoires were generated with immunoSEQ multiplex PCR, while TCRdb's copy carries only in-frame clones and drops some. The data contain 130,000 to 150,000 clones, 93% of them seen just once; the ten biggest clones take up under 7%. The source of the sample is a study of control samples from healthy donors and cancer patients. CDR3 size: 18 residues. The V gene's germline CDR1 is SGHRS and CDR2 YFSETQ. V lost 1 base to trimming and J lost 7 bases; unmatched junction nucleotides: 13. V gene TRBV5-1 combines with J gene TRBJ2-2, with 10 bases lining up with TRBD2. The source of this sequence is a man between 18 and 35 years old in good health. Sequencing was carried out using blood. CDR3: CASSLRPPSGRANGELFF. The CDR3 bases are TGCGCCAGCAGCTTGCGCCCACCTAGCGGGAGAGCTAACGGGGAGCTGTTTTTT.